This T cell receptor (beta chain) appears in the sequencing data of a study of blood T cell repertoires in COVID-19. As for the study in general: Material from acute and convalescent COVID-19 was sourced from the United States, Italy and Spain.

TCRdb's copy holds only in-frame clones and misses some; the assay was immunoSEQ multiplex PCR. The profile shows about 410,000 clones, approximately 89% of them singletons. V trimming: 5 bases; J trimming: 1 base; junction bases outside the gene matches: 7. Germline V lookup: CDR1 LNHDA, CDR2 SQIVND (reference sequence). The CDR3 runs 15 residues. Sequencing used peripheral blood. This receptor was identified in a woman in her thirties or forties with COVID-19, enrolled during active disease. The chain joins TRBV19 to TRBJ1-1; TRBD1 agrees at 7 bases. Here the CDR3 DNA reads TGTGCCAGTAGTCTCCTCGACAGGGCGAACACTGAAGCTTTCTTT. Protein: CASSLLDRANTEAFF. Supplemented by reference TRBV19 and TRBJ1-1, the full variable domain reads DGGITQSPKYLFRKEGQNVTLSCEQNLNHDAMYWYRQDPGQGLRLIYYSQIVNDFQKGDIAEGYSVSREKKESFPLTVTSAQKNPTAFYLCASSLLDRANTEAFFGQGTRLTVV.